This TCR beta chain was found in a study of T cell repertoires in cytomegalovirus infection. Study-level information: Public signatures in TCR beta pointed to CMV infection and matching HLA type. The study, taken as a whole, reports: Predominance within the ex vivo response was attributable to HLA-C-restricted CMV-specific TCR beta clonotypes. Frequencies of public TCR beta families were cumulated, and this identified carriers of CMV plus the relevant HLA.

MiXCR was run by TCRdb on the reads, yielding one entry per CDR3 protein. The data contain 250,000 or so distinct CDR3 sequences, over 15% of them singletons. The CDR3 is 13 residues long. Trimming removed 4 bases at V and 9 bases at J, with 13 bases between. Note on this clonotype: Its antigen is as yet unknown.

The sequence derives from a human donor in good health (CMV status not recorded). Some clones in this sample may be carry-over from other donors' samples. Sequenced: CD8+ T cells from PBMCs. The chain joins TRBV12-3 or TRBV12-4 to TRBJ1-5; D gene uncertain. CDR3 amino acids: CASSYSLGGPQHF. CDR3 DNA sequence: TGTGCCAGCAGTTACTCCCTTGGAGGGCCCCAGCATTTT.